A selection of T cell receptor beta chains follows, all from one sample in a study of blood T cell repertoires in COVID-19. The protocol was immunoSEQ multiplex PCR, while the TCRdb copy is restricted to in-frame clones and leaves out a portion. The sample contains about 230,000 clones, 70% to 90% of which appear only once. Input material: peripheral blood. These receptors came from a woman in her 70s with active or convalescent COVID-19. The CDR3 runs from the conserved cysteine through the conserved F or W. Fields, in order: J gene, D gene, V gene, clone size, CDR3 protein, CDR3 DNA. D genes are given only for firm matches. Size tells how often a clone was seen (once, few, many) or the class of an expanded clone, and some rows leave it out.

j_call: TRBJ2-2
d_call: NA
v_call: TRBV19
clone_size: NA
cdr3_aa: CASSPQTNTGELFF
cdr3_nt: TGTGCCAGTAGTCCCCAGACGAACACCGGGGAGCTGTTTTTT

j_call: TRBJ2-1
d_call: TRBD2
v_call: TRBV5-1
clone_size: NA
cdr3_aa: CASSPGTSGTNEQFF
cdr3_nt: TGCGCCAGCAGCCCCGGGACTAGCGGGACCAATGAGCAGTTCTTC

j_call: TRBJ1-6
d_call: TRBD1
v_call: TRBV5-1
clone_size: NA
cdr3_aa: CASSLAAGQNNSPLHF
cdr3_nt: TGCGCCAGCAGCTTGGCCGCGGGACAGAATAATTCACCCCTCCACTTT

j_call: TRBJ2-3
d_call: TRBD1
v_call: TRBV9
clone_size: NA
cdr3_aa: CASSATGSHQYF
cdr3_nt: TGTGCCAGCAGCGCGACAGGGTCCCATCAGTATTTT

j_call: TRBJ2-7
d_call: NA
v_call: TRBV5-1
clone_size: NA
cdr3_aa: CASSFSVDNNEQYF
cdr3_nt: TGCGCCAGCAGCTTTAGCGTAGACAATAACGAGCAGTACTTC

j_call: TRBJ1-2
d_call: TRBD1
v_call: TRBV10-3
clone_size: NA
cdr3_aa: CAIRLGGAHGYTF
cdr3_nt: TGTGCTATCAGGCTAGGGGGCGCGCATGGCTACACCTTC

j_call: TRBJ1-4
d_call: TRBD1
v_call: TRBV27
clone_size: NA
cdr3_aa: CASSGSGTAVVSNEKLFF
cdr3_nt: TGTGCCAGCAGTGGTTCCGGGACAGCGGTTGTTTCTAATGAAAAACTGTTTTTT

j_call: TRBJ1-1
d_call: NA
v_call: TRBV18
clone_size: NA
cdr3_aa: CASSPVAGWDTEAFF
cdr3_nt: TGTGCCAGCTCACCAGTTGCAGGGTGGGACACTGAAGCTTTCTTT

j_call: TRBJ2-1
d_call: TRBD2
v_call: TRBV14
clone_size: NA
cdr3_aa: CASSTSSGLAGEVVPFF
cdr3_nt: TGTGCCAGCAGCACCTCATCTGGACTAGCGGGAGAAGTAGTGCCGTTCTTC

j_call: TRBJ2-7
d_call: NA
v_call: TRBV14
clone_size: NA
cdr3_aa: CASSVQGYEQYF
cdr3_nt: TGTGCCAGCAGCGTACAGGGTTACGAGCAGTACTTC

j_call: TRBJ1-1
d_call: TRBD1
v_call: TRBV25-1
clone_size: NA
cdr3_aa: CASSPADRGSSAFF
cdr3_nt: TGTGCCAGCAGTCCCGCGGACAGGGGATCGTCCGCTTTCTTT

j_call: TRBJ1-2
d_call: TRBD1
v_call: TRBV5-1
clone_size: NA
cdr3_aa: CASSLMVGTDTNYGYTF
cdr3_nt: TGCGCCAGCAGCTTAATGGTTGGGACAGACACTAACTATGGCTACACCTTC

j_call: TRBJ1-1
d_call: TRBD1
v_call: TRBV10-3
clone_size: NA
cdr3_aa: CAISDAQGAGTEAFF
cdr3_nt: TGTGCCATCAGTGACGCGCAGGGGGCGGGCACTGAAGCTTTCTTT

j_call: TRBJ1-2
d_call: TRBD1
v_call: TRBV3-1/TRBV3-2
clone_size: NA
cdr3_aa: CASRRTGVFYGYTF
cdr3_nt: TGTGCCAGCAGGCGGACAGGGGTGTTCTATGGCTACACCTTC

j_call: TRBJ1-2
d_call: NA
v_call: TRBV19
clone_size: NA
cdr3_aa: CASSIEGQTYGYTF
cdr3_nt: TGTGCCAGTAGTATAGAAGGACAGACCTATGGCTACACCTTC

j_call: TRBJ2-1
d_call: NA
v_call: TRBV5-4
clone_size: once
cdr3_aa: CASSPTAGTINEQFF
cdr3_nt: TGTGCCAGCAGCCCTACAGCGGGCACAATAAATGAGCAGTTCTTC

j_call: TRBJ1-2
d_call: TRBD1
v_call: TRBV10-2
clone_size: NA
cdr3_aa: CASSSVMGQGDYGYTF
cdr3_nt: TGCGCCAGCAGTAGCGTGATGGGACAGGGCGACTATGGCTACACCTTC

j_call: TRBJ1-1
d_call: NA
v_call: TRBV9
clone_size: NA
cdr3_aa: CASSLIDSQAFF
cdr3_nt: TGTGCCAGCAGCCTTATAGACAGTCAAGCTTTCTTT

j_call: TRBJ2-3
d_call: TRBD2
v_call: TRBV29-1
clone_size: few
cdr3_aa: CSVSFTSVADTQYF
cdr3_nt: TGCAGCGTTAGCTTCACTAGCGTGGCAGATACGCAGTATTTT

j_call: TRBJ2-7
d_call: NA
v_call: TRBV19
clone_size: NA
cdr3_aa: CASKIEGSSYEQYF
cdr3_nt: TGTGCCAGTAAGATTGAGGGCAGCTCCTACGAGCAGTACTTC

j_call: TRBJ1-6
d_call: TRBD1
v_call: TRBV2
clone_size: NA
cdr3_aa: CASSLDRTNSPLHF
cdr3_nt: TGTGCCAGCAGTTTGGACAGGACTAATTCACCCCTCCACTTT

j_call: TRBJ2-5
d_call: TRBD2
v_call: TRBV7-2
clone_size: NA
cdr3_aa: CASSLGGTSQETQYF
cdr3_nt: TGTGCCAGCAGCTTAGGGGGGACTAGCCAAGAGACCCAGTACTTC

j_call: TRBJ2-5
d_call: NA
v_call: TRBV5-1
clone_size: NA
cdr3_aa: CASSLTGYRETQYF
cdr3_nt: TGCGCCAGCAGCTTGACGGGATATCGGGAGACCCAGTACTTC

j_call: TRBJ2-5
d_call: TRBD1
v_call: TRBV5-4
clone_size: NA
cdr3_aa: CASSPTGGQGKETQYF
cdr3_nt: TGTGCCAGCAGCCCGACCGGTGGACAGGGGAAGGAGACCCAGTACTTC

j_call: TRBJ2-2
d_call: NA
v_call: TRBV25-1
clone_size: once
cdr3_aa: CASKTRDWGELFF
cdr3_nt: TGTGCCAGCAAAACCCGGGACTGGGGGGAGCTGTTTTTT

j_call: TRBJ2-1
d_call: TRBD2
v_call: TRBV4-1
clone_size: few
cdr3_aa: CASRNPWAGGPQERDNEQFF
cdr3_nt: TGCGCCAGCAGAAACCCGTGGGCGGGAGGGCCTCAAGAGAGGGACAATGAGCAGTTCTTC

j_call: TRBJ2-3
d_call: TRBD2
v_call: TRBV5-4
clone_size: NA
cdr3_aa: CASRHTSGVSVDTQYF
cdr3_nt: TGTGCCAGCAGGCATACTAGCGGGGTTTCCGTAGATACGCAGTATTTT

j_call: TRBJ1-3
d_call: NA
v_call: TRBV11-2
clone_size: NA
cdr3_aa: CASSQAPGRDNTIYF
cdr3_nt: TGTGCCAGCAGCCAAGCCCCTGGGAGGGATAACACCATATATTTT

j_call: TRBJ1-6
d_call: TRBD1
v_call: TRBV9
clone_size: NA
cdr3_aa: CASSPQGQGRESPLHF
cdr3_nt: TGTGCCAGCAGCCCCCAAGGACAGGGAAGGGAATCACCCCTCCACTTT

j_call: TRBJ1-2
d_call: TRBD1
v_call: TRBV2
clone_size: NA
cdr3_aa: CASRPPGQTNYGYTF
cdr3_nt: TGTGCCAGCAGACCCCCGGGACAGACTAACTATGGCTACACCTTC

j_call: TRBJ2-2
d_call: NA
v_call: TRBV28
clone_size: NA
cdr3_aa: CASAEAGGSGELFF
cdr3_nt: TGTGCCAGCGCCGAGGCAGGAGGGAGCGGGGAGCTGTTTTTT

j_call: TRBJ2-2
d_call: TRBD1
v_call: TRBV11-2
clone_size: NA
cdr3_aa: CASSLGPRTGNTGELFF
cdr3_nt: TGTGCCAGCAGCTTAGGGCCCAGGACAGGGAACACCGGGGAGCTGTTTTTT

j_call: TRBJ2-3
d_call: NA
v_call: TRBV9
clone_size: NA
cdr3_aa: CASTSGEGTDTQYF
cdr3_nt: TGTGCCAGCACCTCGGGGGAGGGCACAGATACGCAGTATTTT

j_call: TRBJ2-7
d_call: NA
v_call: TRBV3-1/TRBV3-2
clone_size: NA
cdr3_aa: CASSHPPSYEQYF
cdr3_nt: TGTGCCAGCAGCCACCCCCCTAGCTACGAGCAGTACTTC

j_call: TRBJ2-3
d_call: NA
v_call: TRBV12-5
clone_size: NA
cdr3_aa: CASGDTSFGDTDTQYF
cdr3_nt: TGTGCTAGTGGGGACACTAGCTTCGGAGACACAGATACGCAGTATTTT

j_call: TRBJ1-4
d_call: NA
v_call: TRBV3-1/TRBV3-2
clone_size: NA
cdr3_aa: CASSQEGAGHEKLFF
cdr3_nt: TGTGCCAGCAGCCAAGAAGGGGCAGGCCATGAAAAACTGTTTTTT

j_call: TRBJ2-6
d_call: NA
v_call: TRBV5-4
clone_size: NA
cdr3_aa: CASSLALGANVLTF
cdr3_nt: TGTGCCAGCAGCTTGGCTCTGGGGGCCAACGTCCTGACTTTC

j_call: TRBJ2-3
d_call: NA
v_call: TRBV3-1/TRBV3-2
clone_size: NA
cdr3_aa: CASSQFVKDTQYF
cdr3_nt: TGTGCCAGCAGCCAATTTGTAAAAGATACGCAGTATTTT

j_call: TRBJ2-1
d_call: TRBD1
v_call: TRBV9
clone_size: NA
cdr3_aa: CASSVDRGSYNEQFF
cdr3_nt: TGTGCCAGCAGCGTAGACAGGGGGTCCTACAATGAGCAGTTCTTC

j_call: TRBJ2-3
d_call: NA
v_call: TRBV19
clone_size: NA
cdr3_aa: CASSLVDTQYF
cdr3_nt: TGTGCCAGTAGTCTTGTAGATACGCAGTATTTT

j_call: TRBJ2-3
d_call: NA
v_call: TRBV7-8
clone_size: NA
cdr3_aa: CASSWSAGSTDTQYF
cdr3_nt: TGTGCCAGCAGCTGGTCAGCCGGGAGCACAGATACGCAGTATTTT

j_call: TRBJ2-7
d_call: TRBD1
v_call: TRBV19
clone_size: NA
cdr3_aa: CASSVGQVVVTKQYF
cdr3_nt: TGTGCCAGTAGTGTAGGACAGGTCGTCGTTACGAAGCAGTACTTC

j_call: TRBJ1-1
d_call: TRBD1
v_call: TRBV5-8
clone_size: NA
cdr3_aa: CASRWTGRNTEAFF
cdr3_nt: TGTGCCAGCAGATGGACAGGGCGGAACACTGAAGCTTTCTTT

j_call: TRBJ2-7
d_call: NA
v_call: TRBV10-3
clone_size: NA
cdr3_aa: CASRFGRVDSYEQYF
cdr3_nt: TGTGCCAGCCGCTTTGGGCGGGTAGACTCCTACGAGCAGTACTTC

j_call: TRBJ1-6
d_call: TRBD1
v_call: TRBV28
clone_size: once
cdr3_aa: CASSRGQGGALHF
cdr3_nt: TGTGCCAGCAGCCGTGGACAGGGCGGAGCCCTCCACTTT

j_call: TRBJ2-1
d_call: TRBD1
v_call: TRBV6-5
clone_size: NA
cdr3_aa: CATHRGQGVRNEQFF
cdr3_nt: TGTGCCACTCATCGGGGACAGGGAGTAAGGAATGAGCAGTTCTTC

j_call: TRBJ2-6
d_call: TRBD1
v_call: TRBV6-6
clone_size: NA
cdr3_aa: CASSRQGSSGANVLTF
cdr3_nt: TGTGCCAGCAGTCGACAGGGATCCTCTGGGGCCAACGTCCTGACTTTC

j_call: TRBJ2-2
d_call: TRBD2
v_call: TRBV27
clone_size: NA
cdr3_aa: CASSLWRENGGELFF
cdr3_nt: TGTGCCAGCAGTTTATGGCGGGAGAATGGAGGGGAGCTGTTTTTT

j_call: TRBJ1-1
d_call: NA
v_call: TRBV2
clone_size: NA
cdr3_aa: CASSYWGVATEAFF
cdr3_nt: TGTGCCAGCAGCTATTGGGGAGTGGCCACTGAAGCTTTCTTT